The T cell receptor beta chain under discussion was sequenced for a study of blood T cells in healthy people across ages. Study context: For every two T cells, template switching captured about one barcoded beta molecule. Notes on the study in general: Age brought a roughly linear fall in TCR beta diversity measured per million T cells. Naive CD4+ cells and diversity were both higher in long-lived donors than in aged donors. Estimates based on one million T cells were treated as lower bounds.

CDR1 GTSNPN and CDR2 SVGIG come from the germline V gene (reference sequence). With V trimmed by 4 bases and J by 6 bases, 12 bases remained unmatched. The CDR3 runs 15 residues. Then a second PCR, running roughly 6 to 11 cycles, was carried out with a sample-barcoded 5' primer and a J-beta primer mix. TCRdb analysed the 5' RACE reads with MiXCR anew, one entry per CDR3 protein. Of hundreds of thousands of distinct CDR3 sequences detected, around 30% appear once; the ten largest clones hold 17%. This clonotype was recorded a few times. Its antigen remains unknown. This clonotype was obtained from a woman aged 80 or over in good health. The rearrangement joins TRBV30 to TRBJ2-7, with TRBD1 matching over 10 bases. The sequencing input was blood. The CDR3 DNA is TGTGCCTGGACCGGGACAGGGGTCAGAGGAAGCGAGCAGTACTTC. Its translation: CAWTGTGVRGSEQYF.